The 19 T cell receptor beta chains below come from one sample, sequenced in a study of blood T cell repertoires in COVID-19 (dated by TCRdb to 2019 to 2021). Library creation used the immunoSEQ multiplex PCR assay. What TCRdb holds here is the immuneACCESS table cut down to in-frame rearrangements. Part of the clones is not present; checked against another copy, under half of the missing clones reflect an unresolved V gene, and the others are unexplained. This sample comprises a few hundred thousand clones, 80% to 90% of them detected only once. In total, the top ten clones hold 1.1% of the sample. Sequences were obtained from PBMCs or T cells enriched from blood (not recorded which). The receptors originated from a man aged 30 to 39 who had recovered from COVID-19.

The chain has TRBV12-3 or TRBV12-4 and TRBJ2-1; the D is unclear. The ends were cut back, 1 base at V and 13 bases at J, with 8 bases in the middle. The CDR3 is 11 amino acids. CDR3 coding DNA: TGTGCCAGCAGTTTAGGAGACTTTCAGTTCTTC. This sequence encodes CASSLGDFQFF.

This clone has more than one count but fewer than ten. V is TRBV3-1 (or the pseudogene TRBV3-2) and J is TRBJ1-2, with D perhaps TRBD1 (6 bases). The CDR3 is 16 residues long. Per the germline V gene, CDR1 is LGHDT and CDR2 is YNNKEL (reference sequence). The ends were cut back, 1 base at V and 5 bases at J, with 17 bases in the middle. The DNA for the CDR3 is TGTGCCAGCAGCCAAGGTGAATCAGGGGCAGGTTATGGCTACACCTTC. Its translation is CASSQGESGAGYGYTF.

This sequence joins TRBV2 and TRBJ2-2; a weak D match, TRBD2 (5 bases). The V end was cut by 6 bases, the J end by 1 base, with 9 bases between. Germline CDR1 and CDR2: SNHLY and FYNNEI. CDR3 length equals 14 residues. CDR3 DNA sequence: TGTGCCAGCAGAGGACTCGTGAACACCGGGGAGCTGTTTTTT. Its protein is CASRGLVNTGELFF.

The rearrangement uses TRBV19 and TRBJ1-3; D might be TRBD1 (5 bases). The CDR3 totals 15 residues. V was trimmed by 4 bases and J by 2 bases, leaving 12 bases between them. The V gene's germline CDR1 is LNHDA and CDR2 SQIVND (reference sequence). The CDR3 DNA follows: TGTGCCAGTAGTACCCCGCAGGGAACTGGAAACACCATATATTTT. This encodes CASSTPQGTGNTIYF.

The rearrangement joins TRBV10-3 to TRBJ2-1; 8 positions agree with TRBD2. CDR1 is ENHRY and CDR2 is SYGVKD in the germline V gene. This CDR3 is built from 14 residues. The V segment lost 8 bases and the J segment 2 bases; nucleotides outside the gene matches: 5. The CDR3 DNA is TGTGCCATCCAAGTAGCGGGACCCTACAATGAGCAGTTCTTC. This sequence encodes CAIQVAGPYNEQFF.

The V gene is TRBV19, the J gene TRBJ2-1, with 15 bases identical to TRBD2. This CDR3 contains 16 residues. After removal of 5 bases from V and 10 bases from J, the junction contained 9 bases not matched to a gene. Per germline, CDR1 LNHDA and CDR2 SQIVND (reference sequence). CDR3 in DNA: TGTGCCAGTAGTGAACAAGGGGGACTAGCGGGAGGCGAGCAGTTCTTC. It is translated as CASSEQGGLAGGEQFF.

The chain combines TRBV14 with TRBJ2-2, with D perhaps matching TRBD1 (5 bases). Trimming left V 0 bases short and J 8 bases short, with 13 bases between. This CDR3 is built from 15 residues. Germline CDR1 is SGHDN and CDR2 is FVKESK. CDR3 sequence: CASSQDSGHLGELFF. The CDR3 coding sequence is TGTGCCAGCAGCCAAGACTCTGGACACCTAGGGGAGCTGTTTTTT.

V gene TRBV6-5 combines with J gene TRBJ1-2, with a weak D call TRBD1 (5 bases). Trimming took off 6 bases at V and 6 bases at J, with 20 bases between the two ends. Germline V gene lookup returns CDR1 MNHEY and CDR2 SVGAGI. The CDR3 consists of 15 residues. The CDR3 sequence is CASSLLGGYQDGYTF. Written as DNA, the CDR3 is TGTGCCAGCAGCCTCCTCGGGGGGTATCAAGATGGCTACACCTTC.

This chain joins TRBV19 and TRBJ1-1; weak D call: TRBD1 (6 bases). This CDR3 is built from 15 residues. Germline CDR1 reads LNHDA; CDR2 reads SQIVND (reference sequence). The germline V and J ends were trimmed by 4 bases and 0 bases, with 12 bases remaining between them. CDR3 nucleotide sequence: TGTGCCAGTAGTACCCGGACAGAGATGAACACTGAAGCTTTCTTT. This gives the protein CASSTRTEMNTEAFF. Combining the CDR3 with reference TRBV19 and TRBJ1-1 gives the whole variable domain DGGITQSPKYLFRKEGQNVTLSCEQNLNHDAMYWYRQDPGQGLRLIYYSQIVNDFQKGDIAEGYSVSREKKESFPLTVTSAQKNPTAFYLCASSTRTEMNTEAFFGQGTRLTVV.

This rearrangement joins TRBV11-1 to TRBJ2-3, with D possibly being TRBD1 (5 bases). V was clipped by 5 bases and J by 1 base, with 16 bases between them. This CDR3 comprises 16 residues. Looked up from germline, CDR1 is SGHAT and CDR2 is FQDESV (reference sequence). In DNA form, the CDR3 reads TGTGCCAGCAGCCCCGACAGACTTCCTGGCACAGATACGCAGTATTTT. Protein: CASSPDRLPGTDTQYF.

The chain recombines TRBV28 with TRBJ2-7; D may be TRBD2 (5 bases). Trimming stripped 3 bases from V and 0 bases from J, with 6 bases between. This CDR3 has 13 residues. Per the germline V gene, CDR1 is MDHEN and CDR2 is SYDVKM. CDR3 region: CASSFSGSYEQYF. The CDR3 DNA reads TGTGCCAGCAGTTTCAGCGGCTCCTACGAGCAGTACTTC. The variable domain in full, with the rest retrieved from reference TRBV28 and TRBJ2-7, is DVKVTQSSRYLVKRTGEKVFLECVQDMDHENMFWYRQDPGLGLRLIYFSYDVKMKEKGDIPEGYSVSREKKERFSLILESASTNQTSMYLCASSFSGSYEQYFGPGTRLTVT.

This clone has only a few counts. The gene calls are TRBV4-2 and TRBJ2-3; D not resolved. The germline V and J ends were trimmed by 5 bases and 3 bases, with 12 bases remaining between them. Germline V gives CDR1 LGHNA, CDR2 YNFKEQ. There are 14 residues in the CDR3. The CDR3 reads CASSRELTTDTQYF. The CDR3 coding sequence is TGTGCCAGCAGCAGAGAGCTTACTACAGATACGCAGTATTTT.

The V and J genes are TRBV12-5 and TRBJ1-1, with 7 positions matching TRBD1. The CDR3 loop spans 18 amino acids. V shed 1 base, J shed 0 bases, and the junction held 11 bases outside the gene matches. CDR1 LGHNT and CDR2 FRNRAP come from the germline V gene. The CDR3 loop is CASGLAKKDRAMNTEAFF. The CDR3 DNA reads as TGTGCTAGTGGTTTGGCTAAAAAAGACAGGGCCATGAACACTGAAGCTTTCTTT.

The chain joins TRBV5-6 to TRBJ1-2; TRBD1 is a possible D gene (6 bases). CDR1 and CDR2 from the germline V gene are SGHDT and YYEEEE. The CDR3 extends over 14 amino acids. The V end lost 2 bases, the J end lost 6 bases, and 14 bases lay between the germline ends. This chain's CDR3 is CASSFSDRLNGYTF. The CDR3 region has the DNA TGTGCCAGCAGCTTCTCGGACAGACTTAATGGCTACACCTTC.

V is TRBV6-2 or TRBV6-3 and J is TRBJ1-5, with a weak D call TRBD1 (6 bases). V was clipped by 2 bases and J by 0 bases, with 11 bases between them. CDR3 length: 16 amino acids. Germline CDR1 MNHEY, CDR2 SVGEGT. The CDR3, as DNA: TGTGCCAGCAGTTACGACGGACAGCATAGCAATCAGCCCCAGCATTTT. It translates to CASSYDGQHSNQPQHF.

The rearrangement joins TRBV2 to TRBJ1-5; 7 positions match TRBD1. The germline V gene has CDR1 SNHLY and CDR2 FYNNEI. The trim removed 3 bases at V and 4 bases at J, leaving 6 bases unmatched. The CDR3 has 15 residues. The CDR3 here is CASSDGGTVNQPQHF. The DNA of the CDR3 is TGTGCCAGCAGTGATGGGGGGACAGTAAATCAGCCCCAGCATTTT.

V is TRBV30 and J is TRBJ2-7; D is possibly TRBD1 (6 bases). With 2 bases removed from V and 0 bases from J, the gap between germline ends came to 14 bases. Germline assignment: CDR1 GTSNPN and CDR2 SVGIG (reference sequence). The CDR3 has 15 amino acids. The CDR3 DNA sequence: TGTGCCTGGAGTAACCCTACAGGGCTCTCCTACGAGCAGTACTTC. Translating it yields CAWSNPTGLSYEQYF.

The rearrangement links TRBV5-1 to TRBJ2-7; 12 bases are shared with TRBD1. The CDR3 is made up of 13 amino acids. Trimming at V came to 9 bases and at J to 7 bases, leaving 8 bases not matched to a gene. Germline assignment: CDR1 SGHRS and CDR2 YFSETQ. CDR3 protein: CAKPGQGAQEQYF. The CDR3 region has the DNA TGCGCCAAGCCGGGACAGGGGGCACAAGAGCAGTACTTC.

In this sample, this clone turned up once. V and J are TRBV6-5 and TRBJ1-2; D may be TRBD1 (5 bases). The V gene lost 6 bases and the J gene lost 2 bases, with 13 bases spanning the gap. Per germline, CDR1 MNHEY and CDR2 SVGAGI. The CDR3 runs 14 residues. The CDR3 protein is CASSEAGGNYGYTF. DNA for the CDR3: TGTGCCAGCAGCGAGGCCGGGGGGAACTATGGCTACACCTTC.